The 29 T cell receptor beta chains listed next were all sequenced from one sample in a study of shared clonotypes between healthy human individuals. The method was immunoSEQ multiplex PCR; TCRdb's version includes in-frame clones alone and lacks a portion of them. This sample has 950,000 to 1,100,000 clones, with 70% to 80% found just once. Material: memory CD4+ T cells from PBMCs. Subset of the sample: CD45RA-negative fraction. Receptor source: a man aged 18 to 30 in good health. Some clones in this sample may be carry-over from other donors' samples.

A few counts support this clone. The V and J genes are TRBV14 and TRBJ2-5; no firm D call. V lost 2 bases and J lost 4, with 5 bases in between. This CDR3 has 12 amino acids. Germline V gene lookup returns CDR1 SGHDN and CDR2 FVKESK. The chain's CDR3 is CASSQKGETQYF. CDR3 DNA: TGTGCCAGCAGCCAAAAGGGAGAGACCCAGTACTTC. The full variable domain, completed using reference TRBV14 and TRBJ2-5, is EAGVTQFPSHSVIEKGQTVTLRCDPISGHDNLYWYRRVMGKEIKFLLHFVKESKQDESGMPNNRFLAERTGGTYSTLKVQPAELEDSGVYFCASSQKGETQYFGPGTRLLVL.

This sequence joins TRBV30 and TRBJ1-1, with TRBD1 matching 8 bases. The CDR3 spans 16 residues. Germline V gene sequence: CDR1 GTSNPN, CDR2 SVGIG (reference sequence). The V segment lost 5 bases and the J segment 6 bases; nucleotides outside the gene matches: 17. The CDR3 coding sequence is TGTGCCTGGGCCCTGGGACAGGCCTACGGGGTTCCTGAAGCTTTCTTT. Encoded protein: CAWALGQAYGVPEAFF.

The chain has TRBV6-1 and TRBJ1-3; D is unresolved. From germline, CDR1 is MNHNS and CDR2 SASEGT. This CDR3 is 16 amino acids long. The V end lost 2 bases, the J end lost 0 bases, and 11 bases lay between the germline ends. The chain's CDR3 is CASSEQPQTSGNTIYF. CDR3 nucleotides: TGTGCCAGCAGTGAACAGCCCCAAACCTCTGGAAACACCATATATTTT.

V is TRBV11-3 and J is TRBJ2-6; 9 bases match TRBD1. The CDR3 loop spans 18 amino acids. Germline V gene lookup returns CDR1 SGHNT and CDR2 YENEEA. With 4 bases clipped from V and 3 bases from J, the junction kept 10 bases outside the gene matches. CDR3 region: CASSSGTGTRGGANVLTF. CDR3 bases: TGTGCCAGCAGCTCGGGGACAGGGACGAGGGGTGGGGCCAACGTCCTGACTTTC.

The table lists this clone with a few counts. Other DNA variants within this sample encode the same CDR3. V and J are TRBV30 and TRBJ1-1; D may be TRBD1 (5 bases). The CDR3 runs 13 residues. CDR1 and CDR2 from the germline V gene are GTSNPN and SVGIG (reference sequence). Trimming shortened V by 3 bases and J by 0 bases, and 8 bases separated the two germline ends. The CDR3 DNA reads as TGTGCCTGGAGCACAGGAGTGAACACTGAAGCTTTCTTT. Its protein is CAWSTGVNTEAFF.

The CDR3 spells CSAGDMKAFF. The CDR3 bases are TGCAGTGCTGGGGACATGAAAGCTTTCTTT. V usage is TRBV20-1 and J usage is TRBJ1-1; the D gene is possibly TRBD1 (6 bases). CDR3 length equals 10 residues. Germline loops: CDR1 DFQATT, CDR2 SNEGSKA (reference sequence). V was cut by 5 bases and J by 9 bases, with 10 bases left in between.

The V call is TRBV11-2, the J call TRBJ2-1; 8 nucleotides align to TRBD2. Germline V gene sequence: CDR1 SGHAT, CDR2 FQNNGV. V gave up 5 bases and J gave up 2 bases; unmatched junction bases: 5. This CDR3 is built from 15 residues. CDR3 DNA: TGTGCCAGCAGCATTTTAGCGGGACCCTACAATGAGCAGTTCTTC. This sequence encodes CASSILAGPYNEQFF.

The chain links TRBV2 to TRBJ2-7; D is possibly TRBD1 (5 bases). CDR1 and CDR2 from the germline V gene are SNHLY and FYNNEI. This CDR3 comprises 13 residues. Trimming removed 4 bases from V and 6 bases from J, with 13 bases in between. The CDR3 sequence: CASSVGTGVEQYF. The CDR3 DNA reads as TGTGCCAGCAGTGTCGGCACAGGCGTCGAGCAGTACTTC.

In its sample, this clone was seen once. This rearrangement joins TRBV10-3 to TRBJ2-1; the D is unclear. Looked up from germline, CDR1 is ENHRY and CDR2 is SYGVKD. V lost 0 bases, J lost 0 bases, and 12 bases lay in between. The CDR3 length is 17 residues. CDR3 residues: CAISESTADSSYNEQFF. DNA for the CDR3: TGTGCCATCAGTGAGTCCACAGCCGATAGCTCCTACAATGAGCAGTTCTTC.

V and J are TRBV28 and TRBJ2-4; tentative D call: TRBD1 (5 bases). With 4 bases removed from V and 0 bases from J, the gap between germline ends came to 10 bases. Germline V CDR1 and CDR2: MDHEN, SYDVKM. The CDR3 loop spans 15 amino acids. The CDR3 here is CASSSTAKAKNIQYF. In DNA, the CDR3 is TGTGCCAGCAGTTCGACAGCCAAAGCCAAAAACATTCAGTACTTC.

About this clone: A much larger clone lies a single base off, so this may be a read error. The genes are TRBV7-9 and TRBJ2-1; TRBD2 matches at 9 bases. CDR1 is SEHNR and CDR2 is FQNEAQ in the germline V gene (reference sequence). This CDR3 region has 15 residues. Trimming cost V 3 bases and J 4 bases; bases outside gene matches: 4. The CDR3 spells CASSFSGSGYNEQFF. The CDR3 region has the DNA TGTGCCAGCAGCTTTAGCGGGAGTGGGTACAATGAGCAGTTCTTC.

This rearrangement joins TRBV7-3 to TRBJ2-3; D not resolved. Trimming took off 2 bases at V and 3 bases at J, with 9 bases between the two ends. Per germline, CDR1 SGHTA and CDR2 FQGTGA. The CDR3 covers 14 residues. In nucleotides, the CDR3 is TGTGCCAGCAGCTTATCTGCTCGGACAGATACGCAGTATTTT. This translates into CASSLSARTDTQYF. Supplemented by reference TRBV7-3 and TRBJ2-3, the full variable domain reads GAGVSQTPSNKVTEKGKYVELRCDPISGHTALYWYRQSLGQGPEFLIYFQGTGAADDSGLPNDRFFAVRPEGSVSTLKIQRTERGDSAVYLCASSLSARTDTQYFGPGTRLTVL.

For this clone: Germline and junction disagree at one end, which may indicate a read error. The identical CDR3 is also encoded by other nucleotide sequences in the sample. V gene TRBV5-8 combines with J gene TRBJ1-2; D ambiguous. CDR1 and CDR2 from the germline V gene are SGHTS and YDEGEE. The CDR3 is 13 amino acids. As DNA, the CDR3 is TGTGCCAGTAGCTTGTTTACTAACTATGGCTACACCTTC. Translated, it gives CASSLFTNYGYTF.

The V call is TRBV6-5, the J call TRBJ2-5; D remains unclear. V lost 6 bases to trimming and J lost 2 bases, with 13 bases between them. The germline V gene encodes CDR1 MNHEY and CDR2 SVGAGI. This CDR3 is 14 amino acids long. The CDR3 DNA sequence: TGTGCCAGCAGCCTGTCAGGTGCGCAAGAGACCCAGTACTTC. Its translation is CASSLSGAQETQYF.

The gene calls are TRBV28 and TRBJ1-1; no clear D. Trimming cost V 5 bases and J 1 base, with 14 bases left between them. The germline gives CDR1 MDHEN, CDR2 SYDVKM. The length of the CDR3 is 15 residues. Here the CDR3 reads CASSVPVGKNTEAFF. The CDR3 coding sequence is TGTGCCAGCAGTGTTCCGGTTGGAAAGAACACTGAAGCTTTCTTT.

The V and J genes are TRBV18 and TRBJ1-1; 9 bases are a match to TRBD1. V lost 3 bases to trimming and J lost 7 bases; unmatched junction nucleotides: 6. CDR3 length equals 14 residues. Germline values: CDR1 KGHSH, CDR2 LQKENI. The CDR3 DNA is TGTGCCAGCTCACCCGGACAGGGGAGAATTGAAGCTTTCTTT. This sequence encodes CASSPGQGRIEAFF.

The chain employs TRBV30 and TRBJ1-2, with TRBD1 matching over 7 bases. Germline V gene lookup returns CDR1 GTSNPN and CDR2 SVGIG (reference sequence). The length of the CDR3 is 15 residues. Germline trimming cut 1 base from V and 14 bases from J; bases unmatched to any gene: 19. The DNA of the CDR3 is TGTGCCTGGAGTGCCCTTCTGGGGGGGCAACAGGGGAGGACCTTC. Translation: CAWSALLGGQQGRTF.

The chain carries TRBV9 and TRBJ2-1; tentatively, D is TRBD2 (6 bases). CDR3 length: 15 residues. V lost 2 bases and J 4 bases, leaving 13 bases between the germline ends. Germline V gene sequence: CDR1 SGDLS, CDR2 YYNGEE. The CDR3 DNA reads TGTGCCAGCAGCGTCGGGCTAGCGTCATACAATGAGCAGTTCTTC. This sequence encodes CASSVGLASYNEQFF.

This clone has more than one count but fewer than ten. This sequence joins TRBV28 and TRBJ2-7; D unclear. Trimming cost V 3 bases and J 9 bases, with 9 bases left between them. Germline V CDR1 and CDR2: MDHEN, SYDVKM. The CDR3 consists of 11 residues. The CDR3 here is CASSFESAQYF. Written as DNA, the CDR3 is TGTGCCAGCAGTTTTGAGTCGGCGCAGTACTTC.

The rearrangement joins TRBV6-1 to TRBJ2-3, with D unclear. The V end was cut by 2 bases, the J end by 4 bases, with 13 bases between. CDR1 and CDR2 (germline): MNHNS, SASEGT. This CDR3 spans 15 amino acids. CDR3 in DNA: TGTGCCAGCAGTGAAATCGAGATAGACGCAGATACGCAGTATTTT. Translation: CASSEIEIDADTQYF.

The CDR3 DNA is TGTGCCTGGACGGACAGTGGGATGAACACTGAAGCTTTCTTT. It translates to CAWTDSGMNTEAFF. The chain couples TRBV30 to TRBJ1-1, with a possible D match to TRBD1 (6 bases). The CDR3 consists of 14 residues. Trimming shortened V by 4 bases and J by 0 bases, and 12 bases separated the two germline ends. Germline CDR1 is GTSNPN and CDR2 is SVGIG (reference sequence).

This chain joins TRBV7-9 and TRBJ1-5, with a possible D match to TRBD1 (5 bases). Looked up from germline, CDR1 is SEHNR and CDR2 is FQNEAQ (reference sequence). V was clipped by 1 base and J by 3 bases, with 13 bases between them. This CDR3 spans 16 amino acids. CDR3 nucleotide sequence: TGTGCCAGCAGCTTAGGTGGCGGGGGGACCAATCAGCCCCAGCATTTT. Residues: CASSLGGGGTNQPQHF. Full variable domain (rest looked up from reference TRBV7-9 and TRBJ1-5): DTGVSQNPRHKITKRGQNVTFRCDPISEHNRLYWYRQTLGQGPEFLTYFQNEAQLEKSRLLSDRFSAERPKGSFSTLEIQRTEQGDSAMYLCASSLGGGGTNQPQHFGDGTRLSIL.

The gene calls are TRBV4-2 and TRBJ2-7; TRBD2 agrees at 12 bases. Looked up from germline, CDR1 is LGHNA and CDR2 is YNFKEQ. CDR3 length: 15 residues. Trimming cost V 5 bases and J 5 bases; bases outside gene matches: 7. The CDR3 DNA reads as TGTGCCAGCAGCTTCGGGACTAGCGGGCCCAACGAGCAGTACTTC. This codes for CASSFGTSGPNEQYF.

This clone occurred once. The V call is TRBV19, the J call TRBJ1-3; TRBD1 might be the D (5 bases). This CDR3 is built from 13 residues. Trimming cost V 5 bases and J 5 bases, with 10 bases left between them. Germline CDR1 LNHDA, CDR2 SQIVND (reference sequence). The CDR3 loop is CASSPRQRNTIYF. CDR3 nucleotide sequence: TGTGCCAGTAGTCCGAGACAGAGAAACACCATATATTTT.

Written as DNA, the CDR3 is TGCGCCAGCAGCTTCGGACTAGCGGGATTGGAGGAGCAGTACTTC. It specifies CASSFGLAGLEEQYF. The rearrangement uses TRBV5-1 and TRBJ2-7, with 12 nucleotides matching TRBD2. CDR1 and CDR2 from the germline V gene are SGHRS and YFSETQ. The CDR3 covers 15 residues. V shed 2 bases, J shed 7 bases, and the junction held 7 bases outside the gene matches.

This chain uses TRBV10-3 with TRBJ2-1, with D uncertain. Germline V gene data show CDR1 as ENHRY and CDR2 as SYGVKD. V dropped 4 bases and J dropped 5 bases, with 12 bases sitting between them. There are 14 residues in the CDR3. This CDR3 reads CAISAGHFNNEQFF. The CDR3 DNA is TGTGCCATCAGTGCAGGCCATTTTAACAATGAGCAGTTCTTC.

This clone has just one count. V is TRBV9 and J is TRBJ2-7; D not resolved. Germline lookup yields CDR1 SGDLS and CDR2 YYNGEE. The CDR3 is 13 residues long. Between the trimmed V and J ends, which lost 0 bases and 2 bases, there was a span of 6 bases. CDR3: CASSVELAYEQYF. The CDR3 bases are TGTGCCAGCAGCGTAGAGTTAGCCTACGAGCAGTACTTC.

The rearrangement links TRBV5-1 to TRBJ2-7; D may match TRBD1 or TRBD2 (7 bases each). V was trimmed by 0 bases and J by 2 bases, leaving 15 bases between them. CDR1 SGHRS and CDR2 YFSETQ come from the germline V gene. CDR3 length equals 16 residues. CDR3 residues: CASSLAAGGATYEQYF. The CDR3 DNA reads TGCGCCAGCAGCTTGGCCGCAGGGGGGGCTACCTACGAGCAGTACTTC. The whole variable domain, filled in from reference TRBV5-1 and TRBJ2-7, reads KAGVTQTPRYLIKTRGQQVTLSCSPISGHRSVSWYQQTPGQGLQFLFEYFSETQRNKGNFPGRFSGRQFSNSRSEMNVSTLELGDSALYLCASSLAAGGATYEQYFGPGTRLTVT.

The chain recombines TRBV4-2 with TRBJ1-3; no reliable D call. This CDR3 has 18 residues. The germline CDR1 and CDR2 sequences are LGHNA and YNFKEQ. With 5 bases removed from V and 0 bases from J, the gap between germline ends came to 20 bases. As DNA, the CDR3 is TGTGCCAGCAGCAAAACCCGGGCTAATCTCGTCTCTGGAAACACCATATATTTT. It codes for CASSKTRANLVSGNTIYF.